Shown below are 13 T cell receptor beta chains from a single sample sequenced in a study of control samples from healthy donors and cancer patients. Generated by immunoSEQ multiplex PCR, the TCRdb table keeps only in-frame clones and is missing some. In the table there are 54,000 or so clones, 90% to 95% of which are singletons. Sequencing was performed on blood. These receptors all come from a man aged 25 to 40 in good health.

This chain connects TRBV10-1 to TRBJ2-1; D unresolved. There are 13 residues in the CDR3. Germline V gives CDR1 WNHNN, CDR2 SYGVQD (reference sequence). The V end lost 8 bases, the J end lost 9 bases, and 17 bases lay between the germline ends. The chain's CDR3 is CASRFGMAGEQFF. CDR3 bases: TGCGCCAGCCGCTTTGGGATGGCTGGTGAGCAGTTCTTC.

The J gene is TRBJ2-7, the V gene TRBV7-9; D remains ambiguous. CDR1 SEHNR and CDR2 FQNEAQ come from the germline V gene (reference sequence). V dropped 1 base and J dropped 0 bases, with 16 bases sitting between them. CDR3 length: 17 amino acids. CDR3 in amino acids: CASSLVSGGFSSYEQYF. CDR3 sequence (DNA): TGTGCCAGCAGCTTAGTATCTGGCGGTTTCAGCTCCTACGAGCAGTACTTC.

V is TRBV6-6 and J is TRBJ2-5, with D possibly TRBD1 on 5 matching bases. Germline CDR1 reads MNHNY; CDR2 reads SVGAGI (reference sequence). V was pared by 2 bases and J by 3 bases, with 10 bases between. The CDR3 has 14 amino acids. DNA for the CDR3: TGTGCCAGCAGTTACAGGGGTGCGAAAGAGACCCAGTACTTC. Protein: CASSYRGAKETQYF.

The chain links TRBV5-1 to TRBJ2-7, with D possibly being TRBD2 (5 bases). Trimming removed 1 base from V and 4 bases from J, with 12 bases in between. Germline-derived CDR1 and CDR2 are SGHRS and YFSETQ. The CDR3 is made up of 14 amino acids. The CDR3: CASSLSGRRYEQYF. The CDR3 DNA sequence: TGCGCCAGCAGCTTGAGCGGCAGGCGTTACGAGCAGTACTTC.

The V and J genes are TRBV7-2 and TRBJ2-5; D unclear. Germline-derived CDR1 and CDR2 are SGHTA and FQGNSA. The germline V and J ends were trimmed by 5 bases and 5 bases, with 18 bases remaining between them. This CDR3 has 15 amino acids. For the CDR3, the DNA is TGTGCCAGCAGCAGTAGTGGCCCTAGAGGCGAGACCCAGTACTTC. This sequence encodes CASSSSGPRGETQYF.

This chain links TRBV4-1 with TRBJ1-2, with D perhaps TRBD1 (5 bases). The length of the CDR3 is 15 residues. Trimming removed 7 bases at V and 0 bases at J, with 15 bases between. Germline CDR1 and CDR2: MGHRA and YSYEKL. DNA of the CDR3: TGCGCCAGCACCCGAGGGGCCACAGCTAACTATGGCTACACCTTC. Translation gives CASTRGATANYGYTF.

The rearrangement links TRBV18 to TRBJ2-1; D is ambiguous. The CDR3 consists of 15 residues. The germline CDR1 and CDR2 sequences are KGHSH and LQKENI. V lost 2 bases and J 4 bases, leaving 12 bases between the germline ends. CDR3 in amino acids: CASSPTGSAYNEQFF. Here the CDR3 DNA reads TGTGCCAGCTCACCAACCGGGTCGGCATACAATGAGCAGTTCTTC.

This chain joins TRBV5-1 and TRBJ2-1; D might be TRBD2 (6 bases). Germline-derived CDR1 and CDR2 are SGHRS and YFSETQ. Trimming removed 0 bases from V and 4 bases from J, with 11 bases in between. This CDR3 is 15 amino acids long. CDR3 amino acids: CASSLDTGVYNEQFF. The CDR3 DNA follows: TGCGCCAGCAGCTTGGATACGGGAGTTTACAATGAGCAGTTCTTC.

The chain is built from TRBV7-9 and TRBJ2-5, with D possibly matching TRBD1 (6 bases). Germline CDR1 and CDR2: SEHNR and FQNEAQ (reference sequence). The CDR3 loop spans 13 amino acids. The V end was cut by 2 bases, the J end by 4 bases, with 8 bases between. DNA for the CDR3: TGTGCCAGCAGCTTAACAGGGTTAGAGACCCAGTACTTC. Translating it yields CASSLTGLETQYF. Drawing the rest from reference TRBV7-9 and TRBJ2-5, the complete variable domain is DTGVSQNPRHKITKRGQNVTFRCDPISEHNRLYWYRQTLGQGPEFLTYFQNEAQLEKSRLLSDRFSAERPKGSFSTLEIQRTEQGDSAMYLCASSLTGLETQYFGPGTRLLVL.

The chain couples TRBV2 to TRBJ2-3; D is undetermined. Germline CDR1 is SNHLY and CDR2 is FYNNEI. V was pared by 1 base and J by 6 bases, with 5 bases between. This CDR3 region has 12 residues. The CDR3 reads CASSEDWDTQYF. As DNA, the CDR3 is TGTGCCAGCAGTGAAGATTGGGATACGCAGTATTTT.

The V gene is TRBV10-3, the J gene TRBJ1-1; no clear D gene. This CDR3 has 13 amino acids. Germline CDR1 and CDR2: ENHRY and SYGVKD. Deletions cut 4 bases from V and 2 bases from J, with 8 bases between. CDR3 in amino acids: CAISVEGNTEAFF. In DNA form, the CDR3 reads TGTGCCATCAGTGTAGAGGGCAACACTGAAGCTTTCTTT.

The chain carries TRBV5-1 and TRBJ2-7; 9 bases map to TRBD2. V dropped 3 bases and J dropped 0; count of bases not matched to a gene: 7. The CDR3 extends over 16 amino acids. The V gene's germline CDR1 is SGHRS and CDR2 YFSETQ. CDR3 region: CASSWGLALHSYEQYF. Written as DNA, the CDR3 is TGCGCCAGCAGCTGGGGACTAGCCCTTCACTCCTACGAGCAGTACTTC.

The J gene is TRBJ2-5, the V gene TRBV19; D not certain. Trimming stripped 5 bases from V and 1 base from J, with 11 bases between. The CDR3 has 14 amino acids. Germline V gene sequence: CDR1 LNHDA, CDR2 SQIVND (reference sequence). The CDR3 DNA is TGTGCCAGTAGTCGAGCTATCGCCCAAGAGACCCAGTACTTC. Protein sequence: CASSRAIAQETQYF.